Below are 27 T cell receptor beta chains sequenced from a single sample in a study of blood T cells in healthy people across ages (dated by TCRdb to between 2014 and 2017). The library came from 5' RACE. This sample was sequenced with an Illumina HiSeq 2500. A second about 7 to 11 cycle PCR used a sample-barcoded 5' primer and a J-beta primer mix. TCRdb redid the processing of the public reads, applying fastp at Q25 and MiXCR, and retained in-frame beta chains. One record per CDR3 amino acid sequence lists the most common genes and DNA. The sample table lists about 780,000 distinct CDR3 sequences, 20% to 30% of them with a count of one. Around 3% of the sample goes to the ten largest clones. These same data were also listed under a study on T cells of mothers and their children.

The source material was blood. The receptors stem from a boy under 18 in good health.

This clonotype was seen a handful of times. The V call is TRBV19, the J call TRBJ1-2; D remains ambiguous. Germline CDR1 and CDR2: LNHDA and SQIVND (reference sequence). V was clipped by 5 bases and J by 2 bases, with 9 bases between them. This CDR3 has 13 amino acids. The CDR3 spells CASSWQANYGYTF. The CDR3, as DNA: TGTGCCAGTAGTTGGCAGGCGAACTATGGCTACACCTTC.

CDR3 loop: CASSLRGRPTNEKLFF. DNA for the CDR3: TGTGCCAGCAGCCTCCGGGGGCGTCCAACTAATGAAAAACTGTTTTTT. This chain uses TRBV7-2 with TRBJ1-4; the D gene is possibly TRBD1 (6 bases). Trimming left V 5 bases short and J 0 bases short, with 13 bases between. Germline V gene data show CDR1 as SGHTA and CDR2 as FQGNSA. This CDR3 has 16 residues. Supplemented by reference TRBV7-2 and TRBJ1-4, the full variable domain reads GAGVSQSPSNKVTEKGKDVELRCDPISGHTALYWYRQSLGQGLEFLIYFQGNSAPDKSGLPSDRFSAERTGGSVSTLTIQRTQQEDSAVYLCASSLRGRPTNEKLFFGSGTQLSVL.

This clonotype turned up a few times. The chain carries TRBV5-1 and TRBJ1-2; D gene unclear. This CDR3 spans 15 amino acids. Trimming shortened V by 0 bases and J by 0 bases, and 9 bases separated the two germline ends. Germline V gene data show CDR1 as SGHRS and CDR2 as YFSETQ. The CDR3 bases are TGCGCCAGCAGCTTGGCCGGACGGACTAACTATGGCTACACCTTC. It translates to CASSLAGRTNYGYTF.

This clonotype was observed a few times. The chain combines TRBV27 with TRBJ2-3; TRBD2 aligns across 7 bases. V lost 5 bases and J lost 2; bases outside the gene matches: 10. The CDR3 spans 16 residues. Germline V gene lookup returns CDR1 MNHEY and CDR2 SMNVEV (reference sequence). The CDR3 reads CASSIYGGWPTDTQYF. Written as DNA, the CDR3 is TGTGCCAGCAGTATCTACGGGGGGTGGCCCACAGATACGCAGTATTTT.

This sequence joins TRBV15 and TRBJ2-7, with D possibly matching TRBD2 (5 bases). CDR1 is LNHNV and CDR2 is YYDKDF in the germline V gene (reference sequence). CDR3 length: 13 amino acids. Trimming stripped 0 bases from V and 7 bases from J, with 10 bases between. The CDR3 is CATSRDFGGEQYF. Here the CDR3 DNA reads TGTGCCACCAGCAGAGATTTCGGAGGTGAGCAGTACTTC.

This chain joins TRBV6-5 and TRBJ2-1; the D gene is possibly TRBD2 (5 bases). Germline-derived CDR1 and CDR2 are MNHEY and SVGAGI. The CDR3 length is 16 residues. The V and J ends lost 0 bases and 0 bases respectively, with 9 bases between them. CDR3 DNA: TGTGCCAGCAGTTACTCAGCTAGCAGCTCCTACAATGAGCAGTTCTTC. Translating it yields CASSYSASSSYNEQFF.

In this sample, this clonotype turned up a few times. The chain recombines TRBV21-1 with TRBJ1-2; the tabulated D call, TRBD1, remains unverified against the DNA. TRBV21-1 is tagged as a pseudogene. This CDR3 contains 15 residues. Here the CDR3 reads CASSNSGALGYGYTF. CDR3 coding DNA: TGTGCCAGCAGCAATTCGGGCGCTCTAGGGTATGGCTACACCTTC.

This clonotype was observed a few times. The chain combines TRBV5-1 with TRBJ1-4; 11 bases map to TRBD1. V lost 4 bases and J lost 0; bases outside the gene matches: 2. Germline values: CDR1 SGHRS, CDR2 YFSETQ. CDR3 length: 16 residues. The CDR3 spells CASSRGQGATNEKLFF. CDR3 bases: TGCGCCAGCAGCAGGGGACAGGGGGCAACTAATGAAAAACTGTTTTTT. Full variable domain (missing parts from reference TRBV5-1 and TRBJ1-4): KAGVTQTPRYLIKTRGQQVTLSCSPISGHRSVSWYQQTPGQGLQFLFEYFSETQRNKGNFPGRFSGRQFSNSRSEMNVSTLELGDSALYLCASSRGQGATNEKLFFGSGTQLSVL.

This sequence joins TRBV2 and TRBJ2-5, with D hard to call. Germline V lookup: CDR1 SNHLY, CDR2 FYNNEI. CDR3 length equals 12 residues. Trimming pared 8 bases from V and 5 bases from J, leaving 12 bases between. The CDR3: CASGRTRETQYF. DNA for the CDR3: TGTGCCAGCGGACGAACACGGGAGACCCAGTACTTC.

The chain has TRBV6-2 or TRBV6-3 and TRBJ2-5; weak D call: TRBD1 (5 bases). Per germline, CDR1 MNHEY and CDR2 SVGEGT. There are 13 residues in the CDR3. Between the trimmed V and J ends, which lost 8 bases and 5 bases, there was a span of 15 bases. The CDR3 sequence: CASVIGAWETQYF. Here the CDR3 DNA reads TGTGCCAGCGTGATAGGGGCCTGGGAGACCCAGTACTTC.

This clonotype was seen more than once but under ten times. The chain combines TRBV29-1 with TRBJ1-2; D unresolved. The CDR3 is 14 amino acids. V was shortened by 6 bases and J by 4 bases, with 18 bases between the two germline ends. Germline assignment: CDR1 SQVTM and CDR2 ANQGSEA. This chain's CDR3 is CSVAALGSGYGYTF. CDR3 coding DNA: TGCAGCGTCGCCGCGCTGGGGTCGGGCTATGGCTACACCTTC.

There are a few counts of this clonotype. J is TRBJ2-4 and V is TRBV7-2; D is undetermined. This CDR3 region has 15 residues. The germline V gene has CDR1 SGHTA and CDR2 FQGNSA. Deletions cut 4 bases from V and 3 bases from J, with 13 bases between. The CDR3 nucleotides read TGTGCCAGCAGCTCCCCCCCGGAAAACAAAAACATTCAGTACTTC. Amino acids: CASSSPPENKNIQYF.

The chain joins TRBV20-1 to TRBJ2-3; D ambiguous. V was pared by 1 base and J by 3 bases, with 14 bases between. This CDR3 spans 15 amino acids. In germline, CDR1 is DFQATT, CDR2 SNEGSKA (reference sequence). CDR3 in amino acids: CSARVDTQATDTQYF. The CDR3 DNA follows: TGCAGTGCTAGAGTCGACACCCAGGCGACAGATACGCAGTATTTT.

CDR3 residues: CASSLELVPYNEQFF. The CDR3 DNA reads TGCGCCAGCAGCTTGGAACTAGTCCCCTACAATGAGCAGTTCTTC. The chain recombines TRBV5-1 with TRBJ2-1; tentative D call: TRBD2 (5 bases). The V gene lost 0 bases and the J gene lost 2 bases, with 9 bases spanning the gap. CDR1 is SGHRS and CDR2 is YFSETQ in the germline V gene. CDR3 size: 15 residues.

This clonotype showed up just a few times. This chain connects TRBV6-5 to TRBJ2-3, with TRBD1 matching over 8 bases. In germline, CDR1 is MNHEY, CDR2 SVGAGI. Trimming took 0 bases from V and 1 from J; bases not matched to a gene: 3. The CDR3 is made up of 16 amino acids. CDR3: CASSYSQTGGTDTQYF. The CDR3 DNA reads TGTGCCAGCAGTTACTCCCAGACAGGGGGCACAGATACGCAGTATTTT.

V is TRBV2 and J is TRBJ1-1, with 10 positions matching TRBD1. After removal of 6 bases from V and 4 bases from J, the junction contained 8 bases not matched to a gene. CDR1 is SNHLY, CDR2 FYNNEI, per germline. There are 15 residues in the CDR3. CDR3 bases: TGTGCCAGCAGGCTGGACAGGGGGACGAGCACTGAAGCTTTCTTT. This gives the protein CASRLDRGTSTEAFF.

This clonotype was found a few times. This chain connects TRBV7-9 to TRBJ2-5; TRBD2 agrees at 8 bases. The CDR3 spans 15 residues. Trimming at V came to 4 bases and at J to 2 bases, leaving 6 bases not matched to a gene. Germline values: CDR1 SEHNR, CDR2 FQNEAQ (reference sequence). Here the CDR3 DNA reads TGTGCCAGCAGCTCCCTAGCGGGCTTACAAGAGACCCAGTACTTC. It is translated as CASSSLAGLQETQYF.

As for this clonotype: Germline and junction disagree at one end, which may indicate a read error. The chain employs TRBV4-1 and TRBJ1-3; perhaps TRBD1 as D (5 bases). The CDR3 covers 15 residues. Germline-derived CDR1 and CDR2 are MGHRA and YSYEKL. CDR3 region: CASSQEGAAGHTIYF. The CDR3 DNA reads as TGCGCCAGCAGCCAAGAAGGGGCCGCTGGACACACCATATATTTT.

The chain combines TRBV10-3 with TRBJ2-5; D unclear. The CDR3 totals 14 residues. Germline CDR1 ENHRY, CDR2 SYGVKD. V was trimmed by 0 bases and J by 5 bases, leaving 10 bases between them. CDR3 coding DNA: TGTGCCATCAGTGAGTCACTGGGTCGGGAGACCCAGTACTTC. Translating it yields CAISESLGRETQYF.

V and J are TRBV20-1 and TRBJ1-4; 7 bases agree with TRBD1. CDR3 size: 14 residues. Germline CDR1 reads DFQATT; CDR2 reads SNEGSKA (reference sequence). V lost 5 bases and J lost 4; bases outside the gene matches: 7. In nucleotides, the CDR3 is TGCAGTGCTCCAGCCAGGGGGGGTAATGAAAAACTGTTTTTT. Protein sequence: CSAPARGGNEKLFF.

This clonotype came up a few times. The chain links TRBV6-5 to TRBJ2-5, with D perhaps matching TRBD2 (5 bases). The CDR3 length is 15 residues. Germline V gives CDR1 MNHEY, CDR2 SVGAGI. With 6 bases removed from V and 13 bases from J, the gap between germline ends came to 27 bases. The chain's CDR3 is CASSPDGVSSYERYF. CDR3 coding DNA: TGTGCCAGCAGCCCGGACGGGGTTAGCTCCTACGAGCGGTACTTC.

This clonotype was seen only a few times. The chain employs TRBV15 and TRBJ2-3, with D possibly TRBD2 on 6 matching bases. Germline V gene sequence: CDR1 LNHNV, CDR2 YYDKDF (reference sequence). The CDR3 runs 13 residues. Trimming stripped 0 bases from V and 10 bases from J, with 11 bases between. The CDR3 protein is CATSRDGGGAQYF. CDR3 DNA sequence: TGTGCCACCAGCAGAGATGGAGGAGGGGCGCAGTATTTT.

About this clonotype: Germline is not matched at one junction end, which may reflect a read error. The rearrangement uses TRBV7-7 and TRBJ2-1, with a weak D call TRBD1 (5 bases). Germline-derived CDR1 and CDR2 are SSHAT and FNYEAQ (reference sequence). CDR3 length: 18 amino acids. The CDR3 nucleotides are TGTGCTAGCAGCTTAGCTTTCTGGACATGGGGAACCTACAATGAGCAGTTCTTC. Amino acids: CASSLAFWTWGTYNEQFF.

The V and J genes are TRBV9 and TRBJ2-2; D unresolved. V was trimmed by 4 bases and J by 0 bases, leaving 7 bases between them. CDR3 length: 14 residues. The germline V gene has CDR1 SGDLS and CDR2 YYNGEE. CDR3 nucleotides: TGTGCCAGCAGCCCCCAGACGAACACCGGGGAGCTGTTTTTT. This codes for CASSPQTNTGELFF. The variable domain in full, completed from reference TRBV9 and TRBJ2-2, reads DSGVTQTPKHLITATGQRVTLRCSPRSGDLSVYWYQQSLDQGLQFLIQYYNGEERAKGNILERFSAQQFPDLHSELNLSSLELGDSALYFCASSPQTNTGELFFGEGSRLTVL.

The CDR3 nucleotides read TGTGCCAGCAGCTTAACAGGGGCGGCTAATGAAAAACTGTTTTTT. This translates into CASSLTGAANEKLFF. The chain is built from TRBV7-9 and TRBJ1-4; 7 bases match TRBD1. Germline CDR1 is SEHNR and CDR2 is FQNEAQ (reference sequence). V dropped 2 bases and J dropped 3; count of bases not matched to a gene: 3. The CDR3 loop spans 15 amino acids.

This clonotype appeared many times. The chain joins TRBV5-1 to TRBJ2-5; no clear D gene. This CDR3 contains 12 residues. V was shortened by 0 bases and J by 1 base, with 1 base between the two germline ends. From germline, CDR1 is SGHRS and CDR2 YFSETQ. The CDR3 DNA sequence: TGCGCCAGCAGCTTGGCCCAAGAGACCCAGTACTTC. Protein sequence: CASSLAQETQYF.

This clonotype was counted ten times or more. The rearrangement joins TRBV7-9 to TRBJ1-2; 9 bases are shared with TRBD1. CDR1 and CDR2 (germline): SEHNR, FQNEAQ (reference sequence). CDR3 length: 14 residues. The ends lost 1 base at V and 8 bases at J; junction bases unmatched: 5. In DNA, the CDR3 is TGTGCCAGCAGCTTAGGAGGACAGGGGAAGGGCTACACCTTC. It is translated as CASSLGGQGKGYTF.